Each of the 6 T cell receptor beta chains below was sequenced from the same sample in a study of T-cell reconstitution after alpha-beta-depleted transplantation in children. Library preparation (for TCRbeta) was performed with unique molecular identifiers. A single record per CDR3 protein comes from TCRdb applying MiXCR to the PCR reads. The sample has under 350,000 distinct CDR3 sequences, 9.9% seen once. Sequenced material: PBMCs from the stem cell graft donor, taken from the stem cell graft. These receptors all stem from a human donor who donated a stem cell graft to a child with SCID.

The CDR3, as DNA: TGTGCCACCAGCAGAGGAGCGTCGACCAACACAGATACGCAGTATTTT. This codes for CATSRGASTNTDTQYF. The chain links TRBV15 to TRBJ2-3; D call uncertain. The ends were cut back, 1 base at V and 2 bases at J, with 13 bases in the middle. Germline assignment: CDR1 LNHNV and CDR2 YYDKDF (reference sequence). The CDR3 is 16 residues long.

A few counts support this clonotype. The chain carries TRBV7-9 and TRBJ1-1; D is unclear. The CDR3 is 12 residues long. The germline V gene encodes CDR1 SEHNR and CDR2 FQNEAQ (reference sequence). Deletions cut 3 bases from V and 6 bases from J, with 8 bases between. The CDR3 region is CASSFPQSEAFF. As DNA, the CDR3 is TGTGCCAGCAGCTTCCCTCAGTCTGAAGCTTTCTTT.

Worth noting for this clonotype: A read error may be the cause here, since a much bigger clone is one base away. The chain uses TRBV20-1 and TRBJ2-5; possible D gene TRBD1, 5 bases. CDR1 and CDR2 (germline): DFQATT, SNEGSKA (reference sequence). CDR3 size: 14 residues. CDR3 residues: CGAEQGDFQETQYF. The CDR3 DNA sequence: TGCGGTGCTGAACAAGGGGATTTCCAAGAGACCCAGTACTTC.

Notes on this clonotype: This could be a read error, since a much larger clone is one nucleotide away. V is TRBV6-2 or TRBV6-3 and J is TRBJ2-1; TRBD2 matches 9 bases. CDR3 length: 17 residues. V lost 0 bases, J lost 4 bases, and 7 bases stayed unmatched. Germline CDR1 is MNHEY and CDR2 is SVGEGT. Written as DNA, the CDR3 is TGTGCCAGCAGTTACTCCACCGCTAGCGGGATTTACAATGAGCAGTTCTTC. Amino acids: CASSYSTASGIYNEQFF.

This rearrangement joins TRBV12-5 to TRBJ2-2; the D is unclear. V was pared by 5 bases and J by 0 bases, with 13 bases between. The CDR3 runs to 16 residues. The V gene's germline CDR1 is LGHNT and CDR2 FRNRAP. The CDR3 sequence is CASGTTPGANTGELFF. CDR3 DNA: TGTGCTAGTGGTACAACTCCGGGTGCGAACACCGGGGAGCTGTTTTTT.

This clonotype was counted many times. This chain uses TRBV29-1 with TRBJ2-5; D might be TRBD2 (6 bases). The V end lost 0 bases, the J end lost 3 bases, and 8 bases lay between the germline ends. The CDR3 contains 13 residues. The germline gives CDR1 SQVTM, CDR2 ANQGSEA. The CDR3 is CSVEDKREETQYF. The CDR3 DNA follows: TGCAGCGTTGAAGATAAGCGGGAAGAGACCCAGTACTTC.